What follows are 6 T cell receptor beta chains derived from one specimen sequenced in a study of CD8+ T cells in alopecia areata. Treatment defined: oral pan-JAK inhibitor, 5-10 mg twice daily. Extracted RNA was reverse transcribed into cDNA, the sequencing template. Using immunoSEQ multiplex PCR, the repertoire was profiled, and TCRdb retains in-frame clones only, with some absent. The profile shows 80,000 or so clones, roughly 66% of them singletons. The sequencing used CD8+ T cells sorted from blood, collected at week 24, from a patient treated with tofacitinib. Receptors originate from a human donor with alopecia areata.

The rearrangement links TRBV7-9 to TRBJ1-4, with D unclear. The CDR3 sequence is 15 residues long. The germline V gene has CDR1 SEHNR and CDR2 FQNEAQ (reference sequence). Trimming pared 2 bases from V and 0 bases from J, leaving 7 bases between. CDR3 residues: CASSLYQTTNEKLFF. The DNA of the CDR3 is TGTGCCAGCAGCTTATACCAGACAACTAATGAAAAACTGTTTTTT. The complete variable domain, with remaining parts taken from reference TRBV7-9 and TRBJ1-4, reads DTGVSQNPRHKITKRGQNVTFRCDPISEHNRLYWYRQTLGQGPEFLTYFQNEAQLEKSRLLSDRFSAERPKGSFSTLEIQRTEQGDSAMYLCASSLYQTTNEKLFFGSGTQLSVL.

This clone was detected many times. The chain recombines TRBV6-5 with TRBJ2-7; D remains ambiguous. The ends were cut back, 2 bases at V and 5 bases at J, with 7 bases in the middle. The CDR3 totals 12 residues. CDR1 and CDR2 (germline): MNHEY, SVGAGI. The CDR3 is CASSYAGDEQYF. As DNA, the CDR3 is TGTGCCAGCAGTTACGCCGGAGACGAGCAGTACTTC.

This clone has just a few counts. V gene TRBV10-3 combines with J gene TRBJ2-1; 8 bases line up with TRBD1. Germline lookup yields CDR1 ENHRY and CDR2 SYGVKD. The CDR3 covers 15 residues. The junction had 6 bases not matched to a gene; V was cut back by 6 bases and J by 2 bases. The CDR3 is CAISSTDRAYNEQFF. As DNA, the CDR3 is TGTGCCATCAGCAGTACGGACAGGGCCTACAATGAGCAGTTCTTC.

The genes are TRBV11-2 and TRBJ2-1; D is unclear. With 2 bases removed from V and 10 bases from J, the gap between germline ends came to 12 bases. The V gene's germline CDR1 is SGHAT and CDR2 FQNNGV. There are 13 residues in the CDR3. The CDR3 reads CASSLIGAGEQFF. The CDR3 DNA follows: TGTGCCAGCAGCTTAATCGGCGCCGGGGAGCAGTTCTTC. The whole variable domain, filled in from reference TRBV11-2 and TRBJ2-1, reads EAGVAQSPRYKIIEKRQSVAFWCNPISGHATLYWYQQILGQGPKLLIQFQNNGVVDDSQLPKDRFSAERLKGVDSTLKIQPAKLEDSAVYLCASSLIGAGEQFFGPGTRLTVL.

The chain carries TRBV4-2 and TRBJ2-1; 7 nucleotides line up with TRBD2. CDR3 length: 16 amino acids. Germline V gene lookup returns CDR1 LGHNA and CDR2 YNFKEQ. After removal of 2 bases from V and 5 bases from J, the junction contained 9 bases not matched to a gene. The CDR3 here is CASSQRAGTIDNEQFF. The CDR3, as DNA: TGTGCCAGCAGCCAACGGGCAGGGACTATCGACAATGAGCAGTTCTTC.

The chain links TRBV6-1 to TRBJ2-3; 8 positions match TRBD2. Germline V gene lookup returns CDR1 MNHNS and CDR2 SASEGT. Trimming at V came to 7 bases and at J to 2 bases, leaving 8 bases not matched to a gene. The CDR3 extends over 15 amino acids. The CDR3 coding sequence is TGTGCCAGCATCCTTAGCGGGGATAACACAGATACGCAGTATTTT. Residues: CASILSGDNTDTQYF.